This T cell receptor beta chain emerged from a study of regulatory T cells in long-lasting Graves disease. This clonotype was observed a few times. Its antigen is currently unknown. Time point in this sample: persistent/refractory GD, antithyroid drugs over 5 years with positive TRAb. From PBMCs, RNA was extracted and then used to make the TCR library. An endocrinology unit in Xi'an, China, supplied the patients. General study findings and limits: Repertoires from persistent disease leaned toward TRBV28, TRBJ1-2 and TRBJ2-5. Patients whose Graves' disease persisted exhibited lower TCR diversity than those newly diagnosed.

This CDR3 contains 17 residues. V was shortened by 0 bases and J by 0 bases, with 12 bases between the two germline ends. Germline-derived CDR1 and CDR2 are SGHRS and YFSETQ. Library construction for TCR beta used iRepertoire HTBI primers and Arm-PCR of CDR3 regions. TCRdb reprocessed the multiplex PCR reads via MiXCR and lists one record per CDR3 protein. The table records 400,000 to 500,000 distinct CDR3 sequences, roughly a fifth of them present only once. Sequenced material: peripheral blood mononuclear cells (PBMCs), taken when the disease was refractory, from a patient treated with antithyroid drugs. The chain joins TRBV5-1 to TRBJ1-4; D uncertain. This receptor was taken from a female donor with Graves disease. The chain's CDR3 is CASSLGVSLPTNEKLFF. As DNA, the CDR3 is TGCGCCAGCAGCTTGGGGGTGTCCCTCCCAACTAATGAAAAACTGTTTTTT.